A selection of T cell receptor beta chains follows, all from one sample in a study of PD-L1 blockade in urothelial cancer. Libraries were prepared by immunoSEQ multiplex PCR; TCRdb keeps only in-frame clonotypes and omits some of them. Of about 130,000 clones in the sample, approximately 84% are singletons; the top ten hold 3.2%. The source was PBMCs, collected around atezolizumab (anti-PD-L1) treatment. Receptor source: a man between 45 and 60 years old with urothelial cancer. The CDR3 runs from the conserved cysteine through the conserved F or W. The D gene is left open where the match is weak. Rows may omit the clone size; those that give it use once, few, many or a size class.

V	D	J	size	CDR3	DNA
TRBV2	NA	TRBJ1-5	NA	CASKVQGKMDQPQHF	TGTGCCAGCAAAGTGCAGGGAAAGATGGATCAGCCCCAGCATTTT
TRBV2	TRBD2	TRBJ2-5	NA	CASNGEGETQYF	TGTGCCAGCAACGGGGAGGGGGAGACCCAGTACTTC
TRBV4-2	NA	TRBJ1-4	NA	CASSQLNRPNEKLFF	TGTGCCAGCAGCCAATTAAACAGGCCTAATGAAAAACTGTTTTTT
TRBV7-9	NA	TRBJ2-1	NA	CASSLEWEPNNEQFF	TGTGCCAGCAGCTTAGAGTGGGAGCCGAACAATGAGCAGTTCTTC
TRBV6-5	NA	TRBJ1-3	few	CASTNGVYSGNTIYF	TGTGCCAGCACCAATGGAGTCTACTCTGGAAACACCATATATTTT
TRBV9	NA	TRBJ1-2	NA	CASSPITGFRGGYTF	TGTGCCAGCAGCCCAATCACCGGGTTCAGGGGAGGCTACACCTTC
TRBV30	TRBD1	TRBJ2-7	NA	CAFSLPGQGSHEQYF	TGTGCCTTTAGCTTACCGGGACAGGGATCCCACGAGCAGTACTTC
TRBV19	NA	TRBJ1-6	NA	CASSRRTDSNSPLHF	TGTGCCAGTAGTAGAAGGACGGACTCTAATTCACCCCTCCACTTT
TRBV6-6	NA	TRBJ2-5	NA	CASSYGRETQYF	TGTGCCAGCAGTTACGGGCGAGAGACCCAGTACTTC
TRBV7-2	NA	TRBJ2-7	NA	CASSFDGGSYEQYF	TGTGCCAGCAGCTTCGACGGGGGATCCTACGAGCAGTACTTC
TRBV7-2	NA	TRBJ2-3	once	CASKLDNANRDTQYF	TGTGCCAGCAAACTAGACAATGCCAATAGGGATACGCAGTATTTT
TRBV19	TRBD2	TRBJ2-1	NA	CASSPGAGGLNGGSYNEQFF	TGTGCCAGTAGTCCAGGAGCGGGAGGTCTGAATGGGGGCTCCTACAATGAGCAGTTCTTC
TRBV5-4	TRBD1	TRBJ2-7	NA	CASSWGTGRYEQYF	TGTGCCAGCAGCTGGGGGACAGGACGCTACGAGCAGTACTTC
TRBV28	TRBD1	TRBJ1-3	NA	CASSFRQGAYTIYF	TGTGCCAGCAGTTTCAGGCAGGGGGCATACACCATATATTTT
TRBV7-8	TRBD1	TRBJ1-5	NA	CASSLEQGVYQPQHF	TGTGCCAGCAGCTTAGAACAGGGGGTGTACCAGCCCCAGCATTTT
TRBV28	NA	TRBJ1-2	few	CASRRQGWGYTF	TGTGCCAGCAGACGTCAGGGATGGGGCTACACCTTC
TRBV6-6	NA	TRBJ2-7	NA	CATRSYEQYF	TGTGCCACTAGATCCTACGAGCAGTACTTC
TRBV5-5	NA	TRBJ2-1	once	CASSQIYNEQFF	TGTGCCAGCAGCCAAATCTACAATGAGCAGTTCTTC
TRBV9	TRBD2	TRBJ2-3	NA	CASSISGREGDTQYF	TGTGCCAGCAGCATTAGCGGGAGGGAAGGAGATACGCAGTATTTT
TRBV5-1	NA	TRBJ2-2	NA	CASSLGAVTGELFF	TGCGCCAGCAGCTTGGGAGCGGTCACCGGGGAGCTGTTTTTT
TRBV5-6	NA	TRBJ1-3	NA	CASSPTVVGNTIYF	TGTGCCAGCAGCCCGACAGTCGTTGGAAACACCATATATTTT
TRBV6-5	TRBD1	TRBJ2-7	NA	CASSKRGQPYDEQYF	TGTGCCAGCAGCAAAAGGGGACAGCCTTACGACGAGCAGTACTTC
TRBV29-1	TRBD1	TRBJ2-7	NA	CSATTQGAHEQYF	TGCAGCGCGACTACCCAGGGGGCCCACGAGCAGTACTTC
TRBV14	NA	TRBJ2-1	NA	CASSLGSRGAVNNEQFF	TGTGCCAGCAGCCTCGGTTCCCGTGGGGCCGTGAATAATGAGCAGTTCTTC
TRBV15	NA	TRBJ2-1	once	CATSGHAREKQFF	TGTGCCACCAGCGGCCACGCACGGGAAAAGCAGTTCTTC
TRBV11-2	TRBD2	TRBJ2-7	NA	CASSRRGGPSGEQYF	TGTGCCAGCAGCCGACGGGGGGGTCCTTCGGGGGAGCAGTACTTC
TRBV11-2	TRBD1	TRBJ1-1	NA	CASSQDRGKTEAFF	TGTGCCAGCAGCCAGGACAGGGGGAAGACTGAAGCTTTCTTT
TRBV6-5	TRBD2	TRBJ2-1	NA	CASRIGTSGSREQFF	TGTGCCAGCAGGATTGGGACTAGCGGGAGCCGTGAGCAGTTCTTC
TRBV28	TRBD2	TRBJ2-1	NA	CASSPPSGRDKNNEQFF	TGTGCCAGCAGTCCTCCTAGCGGGAGGGATAAAAACAATGAGCAGTTCTTC
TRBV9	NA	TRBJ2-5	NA	CASSAGTGEIETQYF	TGTGCCAGCAGCGCGGGGACTGGAGAAATAGAGACCCAGTACTTC
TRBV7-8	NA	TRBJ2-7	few	CASSRGLLYEQYF	TGTGCCAGCAGCAGGGGACTTCTCTACGAGCAGTACTTC
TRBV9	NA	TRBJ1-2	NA	CASSPSGGAYGYTF	TGTGCCAGCAGCCCCAGTGGGGGCGCCTATGGCTACACCTTC
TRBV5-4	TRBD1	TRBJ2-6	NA	CASSGQVFSGANVLTF	TGTGCCAGCTCGGGACAGGTATTTTCTGGGGCCAACGTCCTGACTTTC
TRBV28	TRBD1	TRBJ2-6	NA	CASSLGTGSGANVLTF	TGTGCCAGCAGTTTGGGGACAGGCTCTGGGGCCAACGTCCTGACTTTC
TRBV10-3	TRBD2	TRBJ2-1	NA	CAISGGLAVGRHNEQFF	TGTGCCATCAGTGGAGGGCTAGCGGTCGGGAGGCACAATGAGCAGTTCTTC
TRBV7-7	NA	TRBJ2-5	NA	CASSLALGGTQYF	TGTGCTAGCAGCTTAGCGCTAGGAGGGACCCAGTACTTC
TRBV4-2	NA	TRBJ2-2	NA	CASSQEASRGPGELFF	TGTGCCAGCAGCCAAGAGGCTAGCAGGGGCCCCGGGGAGCTGTTTTTT
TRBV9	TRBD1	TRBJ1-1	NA	CASSATDRVNTEAFF	TGTGCCAGCAGCGCCACGGACAGGGTGAACACTGAAGCTTTCTTT
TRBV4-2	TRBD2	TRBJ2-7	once	CASSPLVTSGRTYEQYF	TGTGCCAGCAGCCCCCTAGTGACTAGCGGGCGTACCTACGAGCAGTACTTC
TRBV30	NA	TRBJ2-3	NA	CAWSVFSLRGGNGDTQYF	TGTGCCTGGAGTGTTTTCAGTTTAAGAGGCGGGAACGGAGATACGCAGTATTTT
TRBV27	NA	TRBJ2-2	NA	CASRQRELGTGELFF	TGTGCCAGCAGGCAACGGGAGTTGGGCACCGGGGAGCTGTTTTTT
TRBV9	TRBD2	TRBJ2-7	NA	CASNLAGEGYEQYF	TGTGCCAGCAACCTAGCGGGCGAGGGGTACGAGCAGTACTTC
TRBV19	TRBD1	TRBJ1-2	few	CASRAAGGYGYTF	TGTGCCAGTAGAGCGGCAGGGGGCTATGGCTACACCTTC
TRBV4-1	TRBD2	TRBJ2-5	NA	CASSQERTSAEGTQYF	TGCGCCAGCAGCCAAGAGAGAACTAGCGCCGAGGGGACCCAGTACTTC
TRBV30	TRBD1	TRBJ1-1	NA	CALRQGSGTEAFF	TGTGCCTTGAGACAGGGTTCGGGGACTGAAGCTTTCTTT
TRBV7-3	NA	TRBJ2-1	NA	CASSFGVDNEQFF	TGTGCCAGCAGCTTCGGGGTTGACAATGAGCAGTTCTTC
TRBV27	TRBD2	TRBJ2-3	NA	CASRPGLAKGDTQYF	TGTGCCAGCAGACCGGGACTAGCGAAAGGAGATACGCAGTATTTT
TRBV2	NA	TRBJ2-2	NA	CASKIQGNTGELFF	TGTGCCAGCAAAATACAGGGAAACACCGGGGAGCTGTTTTTT
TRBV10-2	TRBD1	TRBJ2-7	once	CASSVTGASEQYF	TGCGCCAGCAGTGTGACAGGGGCCTCCGAGCAGTACTTC
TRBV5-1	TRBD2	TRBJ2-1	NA	CASSLGAGVPEQFF	TGCGCCAGCAGCTTGGGAGCGGGAGTCCCTGAGCAGTTCTTC